This entry lists 22 T cell receptor beta chains sequenced from one sample in a study of metastatic and nonmetastatic thyroid tumors. TCRdb recomputed clones from the PCR reads via MiXCR. The profile shows 30,000 to 35,000 clones, 14% to 15% of them singletons. Thyroid surgery had not been preceded by any treatment in any patient. Sequencing was carried out using blood. The receptors come from a male donor with papillary thyroid cancer or a benign thyroid nodule (not recorded which). Some clones in this sample may be carry-over from other donors' samples.

This clone was seen ten or more times. The DNA of the CDR3 is TGTGCCAGCAGTCCAACATTGCTTGGACAGGGTAGCGGCTACACCTTC. It yields the protein CASSPTLLGQGSGYTF. J is TRBJ1-2 and V is TRBV3-1; 8 bases agree with TRBD1. The CDR3 sequence is 16 residues long. Germline V CDR1 and CDR2: LGHDT, YNNKEL (reference sequence). V lost 6 bases and J lost 8; bases outside the gene matches: 17.

This clone was observed many times. The chain is built from TRBV15 and TRBJ2-3, with 9 bases lining up with TRBD2. In germline, CDR1 is LNHNV, CDR2 YYDKDF (reference sequence). The CDR3 runs 17 residues. J lost 4 bases, V lost 1 base, and 9 bases had no gene match. The CDR3 DNA sequence: TGTGCCACCAGCAGAGTGGTTTGGGCGGGAGGGCCAGATACGCAGTATTTT. Protein product: CATSRVVWAGGPDTQYF.

This sequence joins TRBV28 and TRBJ2-1; the match to TRBD2 covers 12 bases. The V gene's germline CDR1 is MDHEN and CDR2 SYDVKM. This CDR3 has 19 residues. Trimming removed 8 bases from V and 6 bases from J; junction bases left unmatched: 20. DNA for the CDR3: TGTGCCAGCTCACTCCGACTAGCGGGAGTTGCATTACTTGGCAATGAGCAGTTCTTC. Protein: CASSLRLAGVALLGNEQFF. The variable domain in full, with the rest retrieved from reference TRBV28 and TRBJ2-1, is DVKVTQSSRYLVKRTGEKVFLECVQDMDHENMFWYRQDPGLGLRLIYFSYDVKMKEKGDIPEGYSVSREKKERFSLILESASTNQTSMYLCASSLRLAGVALLGNEQFFGPGTRLTVL.

This clone was recorded a few times. With a much larger clone just one base away, this may be a read error. The chain joins TRBV5-1 to TRBJ1-1; D remains unclear. This CDR3 contains 14 residues. Trimming left V 4 bases short and J 5 bases short, with 15 bases between. Germline V CDR1 and CDR2: SGHRS, YFSETQ. CDR3 region: CASSIEAVGTEAFF. The CDR3 DNA reads as TGCGCCAGCAGCATAGAGGCAGTTGGGACTGAAGCTTTCTTT. Together with reference TRBV5-1 and TRBJ1-1, the CDR3 gives the full variable domain: KAGVTQTPRYLIKTRGQQVTLSCSPISGHRSVSWYQQTPGQGLQFLFEYFSETQRNKGNFPGRFSGRQFSNSRSEMNVSTLELGDSALYLCASSIEAVGTEAFFGQGTRLTVV.

The chain recombines TRBV28 with TRBJ1-2; D is possibly TRBD1 (5 bases). The CDR3 spans 14 residues. V was pared by 3 bases and J by 4 bases, with 12 bases between. Germline CDR1 and CDR2: MDHEN and SYDVKM. DNA of the CDR3: TGTGCCAGCAGTTTCCTGGGACGGACCTATGGCTACACCTTC. Translated, it gives CASSFLGRTYGYTF.

The sample holds a few counts of this clone. This may come from a read error, since a much larger clone is one base off. The V call is TRBV12-3 or TRBV12-4, the J call TRBJ2-7; either TRBD1 or TRBD2 may supply D (5 bases each). The CDR3 extends over 13 amino acids. This chain's CDR3 is CASGLREAREHYF. The DNA of the CDR3 is TGTGCCAGCGGTCTCAGGGAAGCGAGGGAGCATTACTTC.

This chain joins TRBV20-1 and TRBJ2-1; 8 positions agree with TRBD2. The CDR3 is 13 amino acids. Germline CDR1 is DFQATT and CDR2 is SNEGSKA (reference sequence). V was pared by 8 bases and J by 5 bases, with 8 bases of the junction left unmatched. The CDR3 sequence is CSSPTSGHNEQFF. For the CDR3, the DNA is TGCAGTTCCCCTACTAGCGGTCACAATGAGCAGTTCTTC.

This clone was recorded a few times. The gene calls are TRBV3-1 and TRBJ1-1; 8 nucleotides agree with TRBD1. The V gene's germline CDR1 is LGHDT and CDR2 YNNKEL (reference sequence). The CDR3 runs 18 residues. V lost 5 bases and J lost 1; bases outside the gene matches: 15. CDR3 nucleotides: TGTGCCAGCAGCACTACCTTCCGTGTGGGACAGGCGAACACTGAAGCTTTCTTT. It is translated as CASSTTFRVGQANTEAFF.

The J gene is TRBJ2-2, the V gene TRBV27; D tentatively fits TRBD1 or TRBD2 (5 bases each). Trimming removed 7 bases from V and 1 base from J, with 22 bases in between. CDR3 length equals 18 residues. Germline V gene data show CDR1 as MNHEY and CDR2 as SMNVEV (reference sequence). CDR3 nucleotide sequence: TGTGCCAGCAAAAGGAAGCCCTCGGGGCAGGGGAACACCGGGGAGCTGTTTTTT. Protein product: CASKRKPSGQGNTGELFF.

This clone was observed many times. The rearrangement uses TRBV6-1 and TRBJ2-2, with a tentative D call TRBD1 (6 bases). CDR3 size: 17 residues. Germline V gene sequence: CDR1 MNHNS, CDR2 SASEGT. The V and J ends lost 6 bases and 3 bases respectively, with 20 bases between them. The CDR3 spells CASSVVGTPTDTGELFF. In DNA, the CDR3 is TGTGCCAGCAGCGTAGTCGGGACACCTACCGACACCGGGGAGCTGTTTTTT.

This clone appeared many times. The chain employs TRBV28 and TRBJ2-1, with TRBD2 identical over 8 bases. V lost 4 bases and J lost 7; bases outside the gene matches: 9. CDR3 length: 15 amino acids. Germline V gene lookup returns CDR1 MDHEN and CDR2 SYDVKM. The CDR3 DNA sequence: TGTGCCAGCAGTTCCCCCGGGGGGGAAAAAAATGAGCAGTTCTTC. Translating gives CASSSPGGEKNEQFF. Supplemented by reference TRBV28 and TRBJ2-1, the full variable domain reads DVKVTQSSRYLVKRTGEKVFLECVQDMDHENMFWYRQDPGLGLRLIYFSYDVKMKEKGDIPEGYSVSREKKERFSLILESASTNQTSMYLCASSSPGGEKNEQFFGPGTRLTVL.

To note about this clone: A much bigger clone sits one base away, suggesting this may be a read error. At the DNA level, this CDR3 is encoded by other sequences in the same sample as well. V and J are TRBV11-2 and TRBJ2-7, with 8 bases that match TRBD2. The CDR3 has 16 residues. CDR1 and CDR2 from the germline V gene are SGHAT and FQNNGV. V trimming: 2 bases; J trimming: 8 bases; junction bases outside the gene matches: 14. The CDR3 DNA is TGTGCCAGCAGCTTACTCTCTGCGGGGGGTGTGGGGAAGCAGTACTTC. It codes for CASSLLSAGGVGKQYF. The whole variable domain, filled in from reference TRBV11-2 and TRBJ2-7, reads EAGVAQSPRYKIIEKRQSVAFWCNPISGHATLYWYQQILGQGPKLLIQFQNNGVVDDSQLPKDRFSAERLKGVDSTLKIQPAKLEDSAVYLCASSLLSAGGVGKQYFGPGTRLTVT.

The rearrangement links TRBV6-1 to TRBJ1-6; D gene unclear. The CDR3 contains 16 residues. Deletions cut 1 base from V and 1 base from J, with 8 bases between. Per germline, CDR1 MNHNS and CDR2 SASEGT. CDR3 amino acids: CASSEGIGSYNSPLHF. The CDR3 nucleotides are TGTGCCAGCAGTGAAGGTATAGGGTCCTATAATTCACCCCTCCACTTT.

In its sample, this clone was seen many times. The V call is TRBV20-1, the J call TRBJ2-5, with 12 positions matching TRBD2. There are 15 residues in the CDR3. V was pared by 5 bases and J by 2 bases, with 6 bases of the junction left unmatched. Per the germline V gene, CDR1 is DFQATT and CDR2 is SNEGSKA (reference sequence). The CDR3 loop is CSAGGLAGYQETQYF. Here the CDR3 DNA reads TGCAGTGCTGGCGGACTAGCGGGGTATCAAGAGACCCAGTACTTC.

This clone was picked up many times. The chain links TRBV28 to TRBJ1-1; D is uncertain. The CDR3 loop spans 15 amino acids. Germline V gene lookup returns CDR1 MDHEN and CDR2 SYDVKM. Trimming left V 5 bases short and J 4 bases short, with 17 bases between. CDR3 in amino acids: CASSTRAGSVTEAFF. The CDR3 DNA sequence: TGTGCCAGCAGTACCCGGGCGGGGTCGGTCACTGAAGCTTTCTTT.

This clone was recorded many times. A read error may explain this, as a much larger clone is one base away. The CDR3 end shows no conserved phenylalanine or tryptophan, and so a read error is likely. The chain links TRBV7-3 to TRBJ2-5, with 9 bases matching TRBD2. The CDR3 is 15 residues long. The junction had 6 bases not matched to a gene; V was cut back by 3 bases and J by 4 bases. Germline values: CDR1 SGHTA, CDR2 FQGTGA. Here the CDR3 DNA reads TGTGCCAGCAGCTTCGGCGGGAGGGCCTTAGAGACCCAGTACTCC. Amino acids: CASSFGGRALETQYS.

About this clone itself: Mismatch with germline at one junction end may stem from a read error. The sample holds other DNA sequences that translate to the same CDR3. This chain connects TRBV9 to TRBJ1-2, with D uncertain. This CDR3 region has 14 residues. Germline V gene sequence: CDR1 SGDLS, CDR2 YYNGEE. DNA of the CDR3: TGTGCCAGCAGCGTAGATCTAGAGAACTATGGCTACGCCTTC. It codes for CASSVDLENYGYAF.

This clone was counted many times. The J gene is TRBJ2-3, the V gene TRBV7-2; 7 bases agree with TRBD2. The CDR3 contains 15 residues. The V and J ends lost 4 bases and 0 bases, in that order; junction bases with no gene match: 4. Per the germline V gene, CDR1 is SGHTA and CDR2 is FQGNSA. CDR3 loop: CASSWDSGSTDTQYF. CDR3 sequence (DNA): TGTGCCAGCAGCTGGGATAGCGGGAGCACAGATACGCAGTATTTT.

A few counts support this clone. CDR3 DNA sequence: TGTGCCAGCAGTTCCCAGAGGGGGGCCAACGTCCTGACTTTC. This translates into CASSSQRGANVLTF. The chain has TRBV6-5 and TRBJ2-6; D gene ambiguous. CDR3 size: 14 residues. Trimming left V 4 bases short and J 4 bases short, with 8 bases between. The V gene's germline CDR1 is MNHEY and CDR2 SVGAGI.

This clone was seen at least ten times. The rearrangement joins TRBV6-1 to TRBJ1-2; TRBD1 might be the D (5 bases). With 5 bases removed from V and 8 bases from J, the gap between germline ends came to 9 bases. This CDR3 has 11 residues. Per germline, CDR1 MNHNS and CDR2 SASEGT. For the CDR3, the DNA is TGTGCCAGCAGTCACGGACAAGGCTACACCTTC. Translating gives CASSHGQGYTF.

The gene calls are TRBV6-2 or TRBV6-3 and TRBJ1-1; D ambiguous. V lost 1 base and J lost 3, with 9 bases in between. CDR3 length: 14 amino acids. CDR1 and CDR2 from the germline V gene are MNHEY and SVGEGT. CDR3 amino acids: CASSYWAEDTEAFF. CDR3 in DNA: TGTGCCAGCAGTTACTGGGCTGAGGACACTGAAGCTTTCTTT.

This clone was seen repeatedly, ten times or more. The rearrangement joins TRBV28 to TRBJ1-2, with D possibly TRBD1 on 6 matching bases. Germline loops: CDR1 MDHEN, CDR2 SYDVKM. The CDR3 covers 13 residues. Trimming left V 6 bases short and J 6 bases short, with 14 bases between. The CDR3 protein is CASRNRDTHGYTF. For the CDR3, the DNA is TGTGCCAGCAGAAACAGGGATACTCATGGCTACACCTTC.